Following are 27 T cell receptor beta chains from one sample sequenced in a study of T cells in Graves' hyperthyroidism and ophthalmopathy. Researchers amplified the TCR beta CDR3 regions from RNA transcripts. TCR CDR3 regions were first amplified by RT-PCR with HTBI primers. TCRdb ran MiXCR on the multiplex PCR reads and lists one entry per CDR3 protein. The table records 270,000 or so distinct CDR3 sequences, less than 30% of them present only once. The sequencing input was blood. The receptors here all came from a man between 40 and 49 years old with Graves' hyperthyroidism that later progressed to Graves' ophthalmopathy.

This clonotype was detected ten times or more. The chain has TRBV27 and TRBJ2-7, with 8 bases lining up with TRBD1. The germline CDR1 and CDR2 sequences are MNHEY and SMNVEV (reference sequence). The CDR3 spans 12 residues. Trimming took 6 bases from V and 4 from J; bases not matched to a gene: 2. CDR3 coding DNA: TGTGCCAGCAGACAGGGGGGATACGAGCAGTACTTC. This translates into CASRQGGYEQYF.

This clonotype has ten or more counts. The chain is built from TRBV29-1 and TRBJ1-2, with TRBD1 matching 9 bases. V lost 6 bases to trimming and J lost 7 bases; unmatched junction nucleotides: 9. CDR1 and CDR2 (germline): SQVTM, ANQGSEA. The CDR3 loop spans 13 amino acids. This CDR3 reads CSVDEQGAGGYTF. CDR3 nucleotides: TGCAGCGTAGATGAACAGGGGGCCGGTGGCTACACCTTC.

Ten or more counts support this clonotype. The genes are TRBV27 and TRBJ1-5, with 9 positions matching TRBD1. The CDR3 runs to 16 residues. Germline V gives CDR1 MNHEY, CDR2 SMNVEV (reference sequence). Losses at the gene ends were 4 bases for V and 4 bases for J; bases not matched to a gene: 8. Written as DNA, the CDR3 is TGTGCCAGCAGTTCAGGACAGGGGTCTACGAATCAGCCCCAGCATTTT. Its protein is CASSSGQGSTNQPQHF.

This clonotype was observed many times. The V call is TRBV7-9, the J call TRBJ2-2; D is uncertain. Per the germline V gene, CDR1 is SEHNR and CDR2 is FQNEAQ (reference sequence). The CDR3 runs 14 residues. The V end was cut by 1 base, the J end by 3 bases, with 6 bases between. The CDR3 DNA reads as TGTGCCAGCAGCTTAGGACTCGACACCGGGGAGCTGTTTTTT. Protein sequence: CASSLGLDTGELFF. Looking up the rest from reference TRBV7-9 and TRBJ2-2 gives the full variable domain: DTGVSQNPRHKITKRGQNVTFRCDPISEHNRLYWYRQTLGQGPEFLTYFQNEAQLEKSRLLSDRFSAERPKGSFSTLEIQRTEQGDSAMYLCASSLGLDTGELFFGEGSRLTVL.

The sample holds a few counts of this clonotype. The rearrangement uses TRBV12-3 or TRBV12-4 and TRBJ1-2; the D is unclear. Trimming cost V 3 bases and J 8 bases, with 7 bases left between them. The length of the CDR3 is 11 residues. CDR3 region: CASSFIEGYTF. For the CDR3, the DNA is TGTGCCAGCAGTTTCATCGAGGGCTACACCTTC.

This clonotype was seen many times. The V and J genes are TRBV25-1 and TRBJ1-2; no clear D. Germline CDR1 MGHDK, CDR2 SYGVNS. V was clipped by 6 bases and J by 2 bases, with 16 bases between them. The CDR3 is 15 residues long. CDR3 in amino acids: CASSLSAGANYGYTF. CDR3 nucleotide sequence: TGTGCCAGCAGCCTATCGGCAGGTGCGAACTATGGCTACACCTTC.

The chain couples TRBV6-5 to TRBJ1-5; D gene unclear. The CDR3 totals 14 residues. Germline V gene lookup returns CDR1 MNHEY and CDR2 SVGAGI. V lost 3 bases to trimming and J lost 4 bases, with 10 bases between them. CDR3 region: CASSYTGYNQPQHF. CDR3 nucleotide sequence: TGTGCCAGCAGTTATACGGGGTATAATCAGCCCCAGCATTTT.

V usage is TRBV7-2 and J usage is TRBJ1-5; D not resolved. Germline assignment: CDR1 SGHTA and CDR2 FQGNSA. This CDR3 comprises 13 residues. V lost 1 base, J lost 7 bases, and 8 bases lay in between. The CDR3: CASSLVQFQPQHF. The CDR3 DNA sequence: TGTGCCAGCAGCTTAGTCCAGTTCCAGCCCCAGCATTTT. Full variable domain (missing parts from reference TRBV7-2 and TRBJ1-5): GAGVSQSPSNKVTEKGKDVELRCDPISGHTALYWYRQSLGQGLEFLIYFQGNSAPDKSGLPSDRFSAERTGGSVSTLTIQRTQQEDSAVYLCASSLVQFQPQHFGDGTRLSIL.

This clonotype has a count of ten or more. The rearrangement links TRBV24-1 to TRBJ1-3; weak D call: TRBD1 (5 bases). Trimming took off 4 bases at V and 4 bases at J, with 16 bases between the two ends. Germline CDR1 is KGHDR and CDR2 is SFDVKD. CDR3 length: 16 amino acids. The CDR3 sequence: CATSDPRAQGGNTIYF. The CDR3 DNA is TGTGCCACCAGTGACCCTCGAGCGCAGGGAGGAAACACCATATATTTT.

The chain is built from TRBV20-1 and TRBJ2-4; 9 nucleotides line up with TRBD1. Germline V gene lookup returns CDR1 DFQATT and CDR2 SNEGSKA (reference sequence). V shed 2 bases, J shed 3 bases, and the junction held 5 bases outside the gene matches. The CDR3 is 15 residues long. CDR3 amino acids: CSARRGQGYKNIQYF. CDR3 nucleotide sequence: TGCAGTGCTAGAAGGGGACAGGGCTACAAAAACATTCAGTACTTC.

In its sample, this clonotype was seen many times. The J gene is TRBJ2-5, the V gene TRBV5-8; tentative D call: TRBD2 (5 bases). CDR1 and CDR2 from the germline V gene are SGHTS and YDEGEE. The CDR3 is 12 residues long. Trimming removed 6 bases at V and 5 bases at J, with 11 bases between. The CDR3: CASKEVHETQYF. The CDR3 bases are TGTGCCAGCAAGGAGGTCCACGAGACCCAGTACTTC.

This clonotype was detected many times. The V and J genes are TRBV19 and TRBJ1-2; 8 bases are shared with TRBD1. J gave up 4 bases and V 3 bases, and 10 bases lay outside the gene matches. Germline CDR1 is LNHDA and CDR2 is SQIVND (reference sequence). The CDR3 sequence is 16 residues long. The CDR3 region is CASSIGWQGASYGYTF. In DNA, the CDR3 is TGTGCCAGTAGTATTGGTTGGCAGGGGGCTTCCTATGGCTACACCTTC. The full variable domain, its missing parts supplied by reference TRBV19 and TRBJ1-2, is DGGITQSPKYLFRKEGQNVTLSCEQNLNHDAMYWYRQDPGQGLRLIYYSQIVNDFQKGDIAEGYSVSREKKESFPLTVTSAQKNPTAFYLCASSIGWQGASYGYTFGSGTRLTVV.

This clonotype was detected many times. J is TRBJ2-7 and V is TRBV7-3, with TRBD1 matching over 8 bases. Germline values: CDR1 SGHTA, CDR2 FQGTGA. CDR3 length equals 14 residues. J gave up 2 bases and V 4 bases, and 4 bases lay outside the gene matches. The CDR3 DNA reads as TGTGCCAGCAGCTCTCAACAGGGGGCCTACGAGCAGTACTTC. Residues: CASSSQQGAYEQYF.

This clonotype was observed at least ten times. The V gene is TRBV7-8, the J gene TRBJ2-5; D might be TRBD1 (5 bases). This CDR3 spans 14 amino acids. Germline V lookup: CDR1 SGHVS, CDR2 FQNEAQ. V was shortened by 3 bases and J by 4 bases, with 12 bases between the two germline ends. CDR3 loop: CASSLQGRAETQYF. The CDR3 DNA reads TGTGCCAGCAGCTTGCAGGGCCGAGCAGAGACCCAGTACTTC.

This clonotype was counted many times. The chain joins TRBV11-2 to TRBJ2-7; no clear D. V was pared by 5 bases and J by 5 bases, with 19 bases between. Germline CDR1 SGHAT, CDR2 FQNNGV. This CDR3 is built from 15 residues. The CDR3 protein is CASSPVPEYLDEQYF. The CDR3 bases are TGTGCCAGCAGCCCGGTCCCGGAGTATCTCGACGAGCAGTACTTC.

This clonotype showed up many times. The chain couples TRBV7-2 to TRBJ2-4; D ambiguous. Germline CDR1 and CDR2: SGHTA and FQGNSA. The CDR3 totals 15 residues. V shed 4 bases and J shed 0 bases, with 10 bases lying between them. In nucleotides, the CDR3 is TGTGCCAGCAGCTCAGAAACAGCAGCCAAAAACATTCAGTACTTC. It encodes CASSSETAAKNIQYF. The complete variable domain, with remaining parts taken from reference TRBV7-2 and TRBJ2-4, reads GAGVSQSPSNKVTEKGKDVELRCDPISGHTALYWYRQSLGQGLEFLIYFQGNSAPDKSGLPSDRFSAERTGGSVSTLTIQRTQQEDSAVYLCASSSETAAKNIQYFGAGTRLSVL.

This clonotype has a handful of counts. In nucleotides, the CDR3 is TGCGCCAGCAGCCCAAACCTACAGGGATCAAACACTGAAGCTTTCTTT. Protein: CASSPNLQGSNTEAFF. The chain joins TRBV5-1 to TRBJ1-1, with D perhaps TRBD1 (6 bases). CDR1 SGHRS and CDR2 YFSETQ come from the germline V gene. The CDR3 runs to 16 residues. Trimming removed 4 bases at V and 2 bases at J, with 18 bases between.

This clonotype has at least ten counts. The chain carries TRBV19 and TRBJ2-4, with 9 bases fitting TRBD1. This CDR3 has 16 amino acids. The V gene end was trimmed by 6 bases and the J gene end by 6 bases; junction bases not matched to a gene: 12. Germline-derived CDR1 and CDR2 are LNHDA and SQIVND (reference sequence). In DNA, the CDR3 is TGTGCCAGTAGAAAAACAGGGGGCCGCGTTGGAAACATTCAGTACTTC. This translates into CASRKTGGRVGNIQYF.

The CDR3 coding sequence is TGTGCCAGCAGTGTACGTGGCTCTGGGGCCAACGTCCTGACTTTC. It encodes CASSVRGSGANVLTF. The rearrangement links TRBV6-1 to TRBJ2-6; D is ambiguous. CDR3 length: 15 residues. Germline values: CDR1 MNHNS, CDR2 SASEGT. The V end lost 4 bases, the J end lost 0 bases, and 7 bases lay between the germline ends.

Many counts were recorded for this clonotype. The rearrangement joins TRBV4-2 to TRBJ2-6; D ambiguous. This CDR3 is 15 amino acids long. Trimming took 0 bases from V and 0 from J, leaving 3 bases between them. Germline V gene sequence: CDR1 LGHNA, CDR2 YNFKEQ. As DNA, the CDR3 is TGTGCCAGCAGCCAAGAACACTCTGGGGCCAACGTCCTGACTTTC. Translation gives CASSQEHSGANVLTF.

This clonotype came up many times. The chain couples TRBV28 to TRBJ1-2; D ambiguous. CDR1 and CDR2 (germline): MDHEN, SYDVKM. The V gene lost 2 bases and the J gene lost 7 bases, with 5 bases spanning the gap. The CDR3 contains 11 residues. The CDR3 DNA follows: TGTGCCAGCAGTTTAGAATCTGGCTACACCTTC. Translated, it gives CASSLESGYTF.

This clonotype was detected only a few times. V gene TRBV29-1 combines with J gene TRBJ1-1; D gene unclear. CDR1 and CDR2 (germline): SQVTM, ANQGSEA. This CDR3 region has 11 residues. V lost 4 bases and J lost 11, with 14 bases in between. The CDR3 bases are TGCAGCGTTGTCTCCAGACCCGGGGCTTTCTTT. Residues: CSVVSRPGAFF. The full variable domain, with the rest looked up from reference TRBV29-1 and TRBJ1-1, is SAVISQKPSRDICQRGTSLTIQCQVDSQVTMMFWYRQQPGQSLTLIATANQGSEATYESGFVIDKFPISRPNLTFSTLTVSNMSPEDSSIYLCSVVSRPGAFFGQGTRLTVV.

CDR3 residues: CASSAQGLGYEQYF. The DNA for the CDR3 is TGTGCCAGCAGCGCCCAGGGCTTGGGCTACGAGCAGTACTTC. The chain has TRBV14 and TRBJ2-7, with D maybe TRBD1 (5 bases). This CDR3 spans 14 amino acids. Germline V lookup: CDR1 SGHDN, CDR2 FVKESK. Trimming removed 5 bases from V and 3 bases from J, with 14 bases in between. The full variable domain, rest sourced from reference TRBV14 and TRBJ2-7, is EAGVTQFPSHSVIEKGQTVTLRCDPISGHDNLYWYRRVMGKEIKFLLHFVKESKQDESGMPNNRFLAERTGGTYSTLKVQPAELEDSGVYFCASSAQGLGYEQYFGPGTRLTVT.

CDR3 in DNA: TGTGCCAGCAGTTACTCTCCTTCAGGGAACACTGAAGCTTTCTTT. Amino acid sequence: CASSYSPSGNTEAFF. J is TRBJ1-1 and V is TRBV6-5; D gene ambiguous. Trimming shortened V by 0 bases and J by 1 base, and 9 bases separated the two germline ends. Looked up from germline, CDR1 is MNHEY and CDR2 is SVGAGI. CDR3 length: 15 residues.

The V and J genes are TRBV7-8 and TRBJ2-6, with unresolved D. Germline lookup yields CDR1 SGHVS and CDR2 FQNEAQ. Trimming stripped 2 bases from V and 4 bases from J, with 9 bases between. The CDR3 has 15 amino acids. CDR3 sequence: CASSLPVGGANVLTF. The CDR3 DNA reads TGTGCCAGCAGCTTACCAGTGGGGGGGGCCAACGTCCTGACTTTC. The whole variable domain, remainder taken from reference TRBV7-8 and TRBJ2-6, is GAGVSQSPRYKVAKRGQDVALRCDPISGHVSLFWYQQALGQGPEFLTYFQNEAQLDKSGLPSDRFFAERPEGSVSTLKIQRTQQEDSAVYLCASSLPVGGANVLTFGAGSRLTVL.

This clonotype was recorded many times. V usage is TRBV3-1 and J usage is TRBJ2-4, with D unclear. This CDR3 contains 15 residues. V shed 1 base and J shed 3 bases, with 10 bases lying between them. Germline V gives CDR1 LGHDT, CDR2 YNNKEL (reference sequence). CDR3 nucleotide sequence: TGTGCCAGCAGCCAAGGATCCCTGCTCAAAAACATTCAGTACTTC. It encodes CASSQGSLLKNIQYF.

This clonotype has a count of ten or more. The chain combines TRBV20-1 with TRBJ2-7; 14 bases agree with TRBD2. There are 14 residues in the CDR3. Per germline, CDR1 DFQATT and CDR2 SNEGSKA (reference sequence). Trimming took 6 bases from V and 9 from J; bases not matched to a gene: 10. For the CDR3, the DNA is TGCAGTGCGGTTCCGGGACTAGCGGGAGAGGGGCAGTACTTC. Its translation is CSAVPGLAGEGQYF.